Reported below is one T cell receptor (beta chain). Its antigen remains unknown. The entry originates in a study of shared clonotypes between healthy human individuals. Overall study findings and caveats: On the whole, naive subsets had larger estimated richness than memory subsets had.

Trimming pared 5 bases from V and 4 bases from J, leaving 17 bases between. The V gene's germline CDR1 is SGHAT and CDR2 FQNNGV. CDR3 length: 15 residues. CD45RO-negative cells were positively selected for CCR7, leaving out terminally differentiated effector memory CD45RA+ cells. Sequencing was performed with immunoSEQ multiplex PCR; in TCRdb, only in-frame clones are kept and a portion is missing. The sample holds roughly 2.1 million clones, roughly 91% seen once. The chain carries TRBV11-2 and TRBJ1-2, with D unresolved. Sequences were obtained from naive CD8+ T cells from PBMCs. This TCR derives from a man younger than 35 in good health. Some clones in this sample may be carry-over from other donors' samples. The CDR3 is CASSPITGVAYGYTF. The DNA for the CDR3 is TGTGCCAGCAGCCCTATTACCGGGGTCGCCTATGGCTACACCTTC.